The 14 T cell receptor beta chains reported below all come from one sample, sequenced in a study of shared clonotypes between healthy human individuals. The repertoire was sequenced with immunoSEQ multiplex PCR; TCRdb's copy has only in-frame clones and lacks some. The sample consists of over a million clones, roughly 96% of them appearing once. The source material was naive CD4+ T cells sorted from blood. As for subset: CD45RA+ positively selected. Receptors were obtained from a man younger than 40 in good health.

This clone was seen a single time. The CDR3 DNA reads TGCGCCAGCAGTCCCAGATTGGGGACAGGGGGCTACGAGCAGTACTTC. Translated: CASSPRLGTGGYEQYF. The J gene is TRBJ2-7, the V gene TRBV23-1; TRBD1 matches 11 bases. TRBV23-1 is an ORF for which the function is uncertain. Trimming cost V 4 bases and J 3 bases; bases outside gene matches: 8. This CDR3 comprises 16 residues.

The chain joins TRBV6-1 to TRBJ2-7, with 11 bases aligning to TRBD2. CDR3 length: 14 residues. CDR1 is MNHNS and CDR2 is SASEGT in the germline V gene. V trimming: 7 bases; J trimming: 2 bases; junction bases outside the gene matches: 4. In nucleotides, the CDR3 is TGTGCCAGCACCCGACTAGCGGGGACCTACGAGCAGTACTTC. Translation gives CASTRLAGTYEQYF.

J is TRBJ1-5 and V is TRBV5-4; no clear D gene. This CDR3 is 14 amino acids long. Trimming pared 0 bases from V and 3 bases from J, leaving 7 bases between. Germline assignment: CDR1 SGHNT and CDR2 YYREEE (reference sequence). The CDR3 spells CASSLVALNQPQHF. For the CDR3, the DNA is TGTGCCAGCAGCTTGGTGGCGCTCAATCAGCCCCAGCATTTT.

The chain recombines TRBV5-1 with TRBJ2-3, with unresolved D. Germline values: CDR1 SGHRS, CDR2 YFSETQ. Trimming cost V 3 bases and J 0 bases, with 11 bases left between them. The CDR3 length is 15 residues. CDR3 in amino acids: CASSSAKGSTDTQYF. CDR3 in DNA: TGCGCCAGCAGCTCGGCGAAAGGGAGCACAGATACGCAGTATTTT.

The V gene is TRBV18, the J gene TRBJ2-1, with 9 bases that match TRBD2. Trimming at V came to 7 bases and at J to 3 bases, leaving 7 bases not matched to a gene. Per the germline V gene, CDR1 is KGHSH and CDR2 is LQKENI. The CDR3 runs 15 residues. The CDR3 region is CASWESGRFYNEQFF. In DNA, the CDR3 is TGTGCCAGCTGGGAGAGCGGGAGGTTCTACAATGAGCAGTTCTTC.

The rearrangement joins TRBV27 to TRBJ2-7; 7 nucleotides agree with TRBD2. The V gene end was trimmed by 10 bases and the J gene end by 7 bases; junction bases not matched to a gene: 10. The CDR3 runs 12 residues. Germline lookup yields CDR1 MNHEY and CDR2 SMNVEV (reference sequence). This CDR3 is CATRAPGGEQYF. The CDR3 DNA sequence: TGTGCCACCCGGGCCCCCGGGGGGGAGCAGTACTTC.

In DNA, the CDR3 is TGCGCCAGCAGCTCCCAGGGGATACTAGCGGGAGTTGAGACCCAGTACTTC. Protein sequence: CASSSQGILAGVETQYF. This chain connects TRBV5-1 to TRBJ2-5; 11 bases line up with TRBD2. The CDR3 is made up of 17 amino acids. V lost 3 bases, J lost 5 bases, and 12 bases stayed unmatched. Germline V lookup: CDR1 SGHRS, CDR2 YFSETQ.

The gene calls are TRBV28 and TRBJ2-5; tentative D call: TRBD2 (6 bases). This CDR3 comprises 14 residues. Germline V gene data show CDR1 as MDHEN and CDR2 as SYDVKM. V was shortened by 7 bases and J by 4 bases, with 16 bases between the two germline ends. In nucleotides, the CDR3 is TGTGCCAGCAATTGGGGGGTGGGCGGAGAGACCCAGTACTTC. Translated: CASNWGVGGETQYF.

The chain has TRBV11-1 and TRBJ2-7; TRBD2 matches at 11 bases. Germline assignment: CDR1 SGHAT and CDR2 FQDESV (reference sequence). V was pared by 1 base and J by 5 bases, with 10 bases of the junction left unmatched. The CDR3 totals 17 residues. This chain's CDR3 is CASSLVLLAGGRNEQYF. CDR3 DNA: TGTGCCAGCAGCTTAGTCCTCCTAGCGGGAGGCAGAAACGAGCAGTACTTC.

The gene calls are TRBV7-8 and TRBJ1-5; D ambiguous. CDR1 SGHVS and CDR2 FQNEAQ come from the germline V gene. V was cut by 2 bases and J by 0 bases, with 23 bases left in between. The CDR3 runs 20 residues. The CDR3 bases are TGTGCCAGCAGCTTAAACTCGTGGGTCAAAACTTCCACTAGCAATCAGCCCCAGCATTTT. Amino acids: CASSLNSWVKTSTSNQPQHF.

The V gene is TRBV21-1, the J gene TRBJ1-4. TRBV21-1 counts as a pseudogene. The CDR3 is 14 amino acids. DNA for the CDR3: TGTGCCAGCAGCTTGGGGACGGGAAATGAAAAACTGTTTTTT. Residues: CASSLGTGNEKLFF.

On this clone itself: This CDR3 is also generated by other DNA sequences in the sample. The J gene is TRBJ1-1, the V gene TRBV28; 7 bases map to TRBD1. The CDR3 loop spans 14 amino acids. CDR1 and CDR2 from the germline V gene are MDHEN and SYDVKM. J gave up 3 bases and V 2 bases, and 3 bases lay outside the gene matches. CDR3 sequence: CASSLPGQYTEAFF. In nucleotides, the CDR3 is TGTGCCAGCAGTTTACCGGGACAGTACACTGAAGCTTTCTTT.

The CDR3 region is CASSEAPGTGSSHSNQPQHF. The DNA for the CDR3 is TGTGCCAGCAGTGAAGCCCCCGGGACAGGTTCCTCTCATAGCAATCAGCCCCAGCATTTT. The chain uses TRBV2 and TRBJ1-5; 8 bases are a match to TRBD1. After removal of 0 bases from V and 0 bases from J, the junction contained 13 bases not matched to a gene. Germline V lookup: CDR1 SNHLY, CDR2 FYNNEI. The CDR3 contains 20 residues.

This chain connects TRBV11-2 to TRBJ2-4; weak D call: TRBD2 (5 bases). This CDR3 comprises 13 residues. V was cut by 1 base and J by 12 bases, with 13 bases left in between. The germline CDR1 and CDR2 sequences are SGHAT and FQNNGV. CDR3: CASSLVASAGQYF. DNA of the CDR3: TGTGCCAGCAGCTTAGTAGCCTCCGCGGGTCAGTACTTC. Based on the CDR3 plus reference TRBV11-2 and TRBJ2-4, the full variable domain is EAGVAQSPRYKIIEKRQSVAFWCNPISGHATLYWYQQILGQGPKLLIQFQNNGVVDDSQLPKDRFSAERLKGVDSTLKIQPAKLEDSAVYLCASSLVASAGQYFGAGTRLSVL.